The 26 T cell receptor beta chains below were found in one sample sequenced in a study of blood T cell repertoires in COVID-19. Sequenced by immunoSEQ multiplex PCR; TCRdb stores in-frame clones only, minus some. The repertoire holds 320,000 or so clones, over 75% seen once, with around 5% in the top ten. Sequencing input: PBMCs or T cells enriched from blood (not recorded which). The receptors here all came from a man between 25 and 39 years old who had recovered from COVID-19.

This chain connects TRBV30 to TRBJ1-2, with D possibly TRBD1 on 6 matching bases. V lost 2 bases, J lost 6 bases, and 10 bases lay in between. CDR3 length: 12 residues. In germline, CDR1 is GTSNPN, CDR2 SVGIG (reference sequence). This CDR3 is CAWSRQVDGYTF. DNA of the CDR3: TGTGCCTGGAGTCGACAGGTGGATGGCTACACCTTC.

This clone occurred once. The chain uses TRBV20-1 and TRBJ2-5; D perhaps matches TRBD2 (6 bases). Trimming removed 8 bases at V and 5 bases at J, with 9 bases between. This CDR3 has 10 residues. From germline, CDR1 is DFQATT and CDR2 SNEGSKA (reference sequence). CDR3 protein: CSSGVETQYF. DNA of the CDR3: TGCAGTTCGGGGGTCGAGACCCAGTACTTC.

This chain joins TRBV6-5 and TRBJ1-2; maybe TRBD1 (5 bases). Deletions cut 2 bases from V and 8 bases from J, with 12 bases between. Looked up from germline, CDR1 is MNHEY and CDR2 is SVGAGI. This CDR3 is built from 13 residues. The CDR3 here is CASSYIWGGGYTF. In nucleotides, the CDR3 is TGTGCCAGCAGTTACATATGGGGGGGAGGCTACACCTTC.

The chain joins TRBV5-4 to TRBJ2-7, with D perhaps matching TRBD1 (6 bases). Germline CDR1 SGHNT, CDR2 YYREEE (reference sequence). CDR3 length: 14 residues. The V gene lost 0 bases and the J gene lost 7 bases, with 14 bases spanning the gap. CDR3 DNA: TGTGCCAGCAGCTTGGACCCTACAGGGATTGAGCAGTACTTC. Translating it yields CASSLDPTGIEQYF.

The V and J genes are TRBV6-4 and TRBJ1-5; D not certain. Trimming stripped 8 bases from V and 6 bases from J, with 14 bases between. The CDR3 is made up of 13 amino acids. Germline CDR1 MRHNA, CDR2 SNTAGT. CDR3 residues: CASVLRVGQPQHF. The CDR3 nucleotides read TGTGCCAGCGTGTTGAGGGTGGGTCAGCCCCAGCATTTT.

This clone was seen many times. The chain has TRBV5-1 and TRBJ1-3, with D tentatively TRBD1 (5 bases). CDR3 length: 15 residues. Germline V gene lookup returns CDR1 SGHRS and CDR2 YFSETQ. Trimming cost V 2 bases and J 4 bases, with 13 bases left between them. The CDR3 is CASSFSQGYGNTIYF. For the CDR3, the DNA is TGCGCCAGCAGCTTCTCTCAGGGATACGGAAACACCATATATTTT. The variable domain in full, with the rest retrieved from reference TRBV5-1 and TRBJ1-3, is KAGVTQTPRYLIKTRGQQVTLSCSPISGHRSVSWYQQTPGQGLQFLFEYFSETQRNKGNFPGRFSGRQFSNSRSEMNVSTLELGDSALYLCASSFSQGYGNTIYFGEGSWLTVV.

CDR3 sequence reads: CATSPSQGTGNTIYF. The CDR3 DNA reads as TGTGCCACCAGCCCATCACAGGGTACTGGAAACACCATATATTTT. This sequence joins TRBV15 and TRBJ1-3; D might be TRBD1 (6 bases). Germline loops: CDR1 LNHNV, CDR2 YYDKDF (reference sequence). This CDR3 comprises 15 residues. V lost 5 bases and J 2 bases, leaving 13 bases between the germline ends.

The genes are TRBV12-3 or TRBV12-4 and TRBJ2-7, with a weak D call TRBD1 (5 bases). The CDR3 contains 13 residues. V was trimmed by 4 bases and J by 1 base, leaving 8 bases between them. The CDR3 region is CASSSDSSYEQYF. For the CDR3, the DNA is TGTGCCAGCAGTTCAGACAGTTCCTACGAGCAGTACTTC.

The chain couples TRBV28 to TRBJ2-7; 12 bases line up with TRBD1. Germline V gene data show CDR1 as MDHEN and CDR2 as SYDVKM. This CDR3 comprises 17 residues. V lost 6 bases to trimming and J lost 3 bases; unmatched junction nucleotides: 12. CDR3 sequence reads: CASRLPPGTGGIYEQYF. The DNA of the CDR3 is TGTGCCAGCAGGCTACCTCCCGGGACAGGGGGCATCTACGAGCAGTACTTC.

The chain is built from TRBV24-1 and TRBJ1-5, with D maybe TRBD1 (5 bases). There are 15 residues in the CDR3. The germline CDR1 and CDR2 sequences are KGHDR and SFDVKD. V was cut by 9 bases and J by 4 bases, with 18 bases left in between. This chain's CDR3 is CATPSGPGGNQPQHF. Here the CDR3 DNA reads TGTGCCACCCCGTCCGGGCCCGGGGGGAATCAGCCCCAGCATTTT.

This rearrangement joins TRBV13 to TRBJ1-1; 7 bases are a match to TRBD1. Germline assignment: CDR1 PRHDT and CDR2 FYEKMQ (reference sequence). With 8 bases clipped from V and 0 bases from J, the junction kept 6 bases outside the gene matches. This CDR3 contains 14 residues. CDR3 coding DNA: TGTGCCAGCTTCCCGGGACAGTTGAACACTGAAGCTTTCTTT. Translated: CASFPGQLNTEAFF.

The chain joins TRBV11-2 to TRBJ2-5; D is perhaps TRBD2 (6 bases). V lost 5 bases and J 1 base, leaving 11 bases between the germline ends. Per germline, CDR1 SGHAT and CDR2 FQNNGV. The CDR3 extends over 14 amino acids. CDR3 residues: CASSLTSFQETQYF. CDR3 sequence (DNA): TGTGCCAGCAGCCTGACTAGTTTCCAAGAGACCCAGTACTTC.

The rearrangement uses TRBV7-6 and TRBJ1-2; the match to TRBD1 covers 11 bases. The CDR3 sequence is 15 residues long. Per the germline V gene, CDR1 is SGHVS and CDR2 is FNYEAQ. Trimming cost V 5 bases and J 5 bases; bases outside gene matches: 7. The CDR3 DNA is TGTGCCAGCAGCCTAGAGGACAGGGGGCTTTATGGCTACACCTTC. Protein: CASSLEDRGLYGYTF.

The chain recombines TRBV2 with TRBJ1-2; TRBD1 agrees at 8 bases. CDR1 and CDR2 (germline): SNHLY, FYNNEI. The CDR3 covers 15 residues. Germline trimming cut 3 bases from V and 4 bases from J; bases unmatched to any gene: 7. The CDR3 coding sequence is TGTGCCAGCAGTGATCAGGGGGCCAGATTCTATGGCTACACCTTC. Translated: CASSDQGARFYGYTF.

This clone was observed a single time. The gene calls are TRBV13 and TRBJ2-1, with D tentatively TRBD1 (5 bases). The CDR3 totals 14 residues. Trimming stripped 5 bases from V and 6 bases from J, with 14 bases between. Germline V lookup: CDR1 PRHDT, CDR2 FYEKMQ (reference sequence). Written as DNA, the CDR3 is TGTGCCAGCAGCCTCTCACTGGGGCTCAATGAGCAGTTCTTC. Protein: CASSLSLGLNEQFF.

This chain uses TRBV25-1 with TRBJ1-6; 7 bases agree with TRBD1. Germline CDR1 and CDR2: MGHDK and SYGVNS. The trim removed 2 bases at V and 7 bases at J, leaving 5 bases unmatched. The CDR3 is made up of 15 amino acids. This chain's CDR3 is CASSEHGGGNSPLHF. The CDR3 nucleotides are TGTGCCAGCAGTGAACACGGAGGGGGCAATTCACCCCTCCACTTT.

The V call is TRBV11-2, the J call TRBJ2-3, with 7 bases matching TRBD1. In germline, CDR1 is SGHAT, CDR2 FQNNGV. Trimming cost V 2 bases and J 3 bases; bases outside gene matches: 5. The CDR3 is made up of 15 amino acids. CDR3 bases: TGTGCCAGCAGCTTATCCTCGGACAGGACAGATACGCAGTATTTT. This encodes CASSLSSDRTDTQYF.

V usage is TRBV6-1 and J usage is TRBJ2-3; 9 bases are shared with TRBD1. Germline lookup yields CDR1 MNHNS and CDR2 SASEGT. The V gene end was trimmed by 4 bases and the J gene end by 3 bases; junction bases not matched to a gene: 8. This CDR3 contains 16 residues. CDR3 region: CASSAGDRAGTDTQYF. CDR3 bases: TGTGCCAGCAGTGCGGGGGACAGGGCGGGTACAGATACGCAGTATTTT.

This rearrangement joins TRBV10-3 to TRBJ1-1, with 7 bases aligning to TRBD1. This CDR3 is 15 amino acids long. V lost 2 bases, J lost 1 base, and 4 bases stayed unmatched. The germline CDR1 and CDR2 sequences are ENHRY and SYGVKD. The CDR3 sequence is CAISEKDRTNTEAFF. The CDR3 nucleotides are TGTGCCATCAGTGAGAAGGACAGGACGAACACTGAAGCTTTCTTT.

This chain links TRBV6-1 with TRBJ1-5; D gene unclear. V lost 0 bases to trimming and J lost 5 bases, with 5 bases between them. The CDR3 totals 13 residues. Per the germline V gene, CDR1 is MNHNS and CDR2 is SASEGT. The CDR3 DNA reads TGTGCCAGCAGTGAAGCCTTCGATCAGCCCCAGCATTTT. Protein product: CASSEAFDQPQHF.

The gene calls are TRBV4-1 and TRBJ1-1, with D unclear. The CDR3 runs to 11 residues. The V gene's germline CDR1 is MGHRA and CDR2 YSYEKL. The V end was cut by 6 bases, the J end by 3 bases, with 5 bases between. The CDR3 reads CASRRDTEAFF. The CDR3 nucleotides read TGCGCCAGCAGGAGGGACACTGAAGCTTTCTTT.

This sequence joins TRBV11-3 and TRBJ1-6; possible D gene TRBD1, 5 bases. V lost 5 bases and J lost 10, with 12 bases in between. The CDR3 covers 13 residues. CDR1 and CDR2 (germline): SGHNT, YENEEA. The CDR3 sequence is CASSRDFGSPLHF. The CDR3 DNA follows: TGTGCCAGCAGCCGGGACTTCGGGTCACCCCTCCACTTT.

This chain joins TRBV27 and TRBJ1-6; D possibly corresponds to TRBD1 (5 bases). With 4 bases removed from V and 9 bases from J, the gap between germline ends came to 13 bases. The CDR3 has 14 amino acids. CDR1 is MNHEY, CDR2 SMNVEV, per germline (reference sequence). In DNA, the CDR3 is TGTGCCAGCAGTTACGGGCAGGGAGGTTCACCCCTCCACTTT. It codes for CASSYGQGGSPLHF.

The genes are TRBV10-3 and TRBJ1-6; 8 bases line up with TRBD1. The CDR3 sequence is 15 residues long. V lost 4 bases to trimming and J lost 10 bases; unmatched junction nucleotides: 9. The germline gives CDR1 ENHRY, CDR2 SYGVKD. As DNA, the CDR3 is TGTGCCATCAGTGGACAGGGGCCGCAGTCGTCACCCCTCCACTTT. Its protein product is CAISGQGPQSSPLHF.

The count of this clone is one. The DNA is omitted, as the CDR3 cannot be located on it reliably, and the CDR3 follows TCRdb's listing. The chain links TRBV21-1 to TRBJ2-7; no DNA check was done on the table's D call, TRBD1. TRBV21-1 is given as a pseudogene. Inclusive of both ends, the CDR3 amounts to 21 amino acids. This CDR3 reads CASSKYTKHYPGASYLCEQYF.

The chain is built from TRBV18 and TRBJ2-7, with 9 bases identical to TRBD1. With V trimmed by 5 bases and J by 3 bases, 5 bases remained unmatched. This CDR3 is built from 14 residues. From germline, CDR1 is KGHSH and CDR2 LQKENI. CDR3 protein: CASSNRDRDYEQYF. For the CDR3, the DNA is TGTGCCAGCTCAAACCGGGACAGGGACTACGAGCAGTACTTC. Based on the CDR3 plus reference TRBV18 and TRBJ2-7, the full variable domain is NAGVMQNPRHLVRRRGQEARLRCSPMKGHSHVYWYRQLPEEGLKFMVYLQKENIIDESGMPKERFSAEFPKEGPSILRIQQVVRGDSAAYFCASSNRDRDYEQYFGPGTRLTVT.